This passage covers 28 T cell receptor beta chains from one sample sequenced in a study of monozygotic twins with cystic fibrosis. Method: immunoSEQ multiplex PCR; TCRdb's copy keeps in-frame clones and lacks some. The table shows just under 20,000 clones, with about 90% occurring only once. The source material was blood. The receptors shown here come from a girl aged 2 to 9 with cystic fibrosis.

J is TRBJ2-1 and V is TRBV7-9; TRBD1 aligns across 7 bases. Germline V gene sequence: CDR1 SEHNR, CDR2 FQNEAQ (reference sequence). The CDR3 runs 13 residues. V lost 7 bases, J lost 8 bases, and 8 bases stayed unmatched. The CDR3 coding sequence is TGTGCCAGCACCGTGACAGGGAAATATGAGCAGTTCTTC. It is translated as CASTVTGKYEQFF.

This chain connects TRBV7-6 to TRBJ1-4; D is uncertain. The CDR3 totals 16 residues. The V end lost 1 base, the J end lost 3 bases, and 12 bases lay between the germline ends. Germline-derived CDR1 and CDR2 are SGHVS and FNYEAQ. The CDR3 protein is CASSLGRHVPNEKLFF. CDR3 DNA sequence: TGTGCCAGCAGCTTAGGCAGACACGTCCCTAATGAAAAACTGTTTTTT.

The chain is built from TRBV5-6 and TRBJ2-5; D is tentatively TRBD1 or TRBD2 (5 bases each). The ends were cut back, 0 bases at V and 2 bases at J, with 14 bases in the middle. The CDR3 has 16 amino acids. CDR1 is SGHDT, CDR2 YYEEEE, per germline. CDR3 nucleotides: TGTGCCAGCAGCTTGGTCGCTCAGGGAGTTCAAGAGACCCAGTACTTC. Translated, it gives CASSLVAQGVQETQYF.

The chain links TRBV14 to TRBJ2-1; a weak D match, TRBD1 (6 bases). This CDR3 region has 19 residues. The ends were cut back, 0 bases at V and 6 bases at J, with 24 bases in the middle. CDR1 and CDR2 from the germline V gene are SGHDN and FVKESK. DNA for the CDR3: TGTGCCAGCAGCCAAGAGGGGGTGATCTACAGGGTTGGTCCCAATGAGCAGTTCTTC. This gives the protein CASSQEGVIYRVGPNEQFF.

The rearrangement links TRBV2 to TRBJ1-4, with D maybe TRBD1 (5 bases). V was trimmed by 7 bases and J by 6 bases, leaving 21 bases between them. This CDR3 is 16 amino acids long. Germline assignment: CDR1 SNHLY and CDR2 FYNNEI. The CDR3 nucleotides are TGTGCCAGCAAAAATAGCAGGGTGAACGGGTATGAAAAACTGTTTTTT. It yields the protein CASKNSRVNGYEKLFF.

The genes are TRBV19 and TRBJ2-2; D is undetermined. Germline CDR1 and CDR2: LNHDA and SQIVND (reference sequence). CDR3 length: 14 residues. V was cut by 3 bases and J by 6 bases, with 11 bases left in between. The CDR3 DNA is TGTGCCAGTAGTATGCAGCATAGGGCCGGGGAGCTGTTTTTT. Its protein product is CASSMQHRAGELFF.

The chain links TRBV7-2 to TRBJ1-1; D not resolved. The CDR3 length is 16 residues. The ends were cut back, 1 base at V and 0 bases at J, with 12 bases in the middle. Per the germline V gene, CDR1 is SGHTA and CDR2 is FQGNSA. CDR3 nucleotide sequence: TGTGCCAGCAGCTTAGGTGGAGGACCCATGAACACTGAAGCTTTCTTT. Translated: CASSLGGGPMNTEAFF.

The chain links TRBV5-4 to TRBJ2-5; D is undetermined. Trimming stripped 0 bases from V and 7 bases from J, with 13 bases between. Germline V gene sequence: CDR1 SGHNT, CDR2 YYREEE (reference sequence). The CDR3 has 14 residues. CDR3 in amino acids: CASSLAGSRGTQYF. Here the CDR3 DNA reads TGTGCCAGCAGCTTGGCCGGTTCGAGAGGGACCCAGTACTTC.

The rearrangement uses TRBV5-2 and TRBJ1-3. TRBV5-2 constitutes a pseudogene. This CDR3 spans 17 amino acids. The CDR3 loop is CASTSYRPGRGGNTIYF. The CDR3 DNA reads as TGTGCCAGCACCTCGTACCGGCCAGGGAGGGGAGGAAACACCATATATTTT.

The chain recombines TRBV6-1 with TRBJ2-7; TRBD1 matches at 8 bases. With 2 bases clipped from V and 5 bases from J, the junction kept 11 bases outside the gene matches. Looked up from germline, CDR1 is MNHNS and CDR2 is SASEGT. The CDR3 is 16 amino acids. This chain's CDR3 is CASSELPGQGPHEQYF. CDR3 DNA sequence: TGTGCCAGCAGTGAACTACCCGGACAGGGCCCCCACGAGCAGTACTTC.

The chain couples TRBV5-5 to TRBJ1-3; D ambiguous. This CDR3 is built from 13 residues. Germline lookup yields CDR1 SGHKS and CDR2 YYEKEE (reference sequence). V lost 0 bases, J lost 7 bases, and 8 bases lay in between. CDR3 coding DNA: TGTGCCAGCAGCTTGGCTGTCCCGAACACCATATATTTT. This encodes CASSLAVPNTIYF.

This clone was seen once. V usage is TRBV28 and J usage is TRBJ2-7; TRBD2 agrees at 8 bases. Germline V gene lookup returns CDR1 MDHEN and CDR2 SYDVKM. The length of the CDR3 is 14 residues. The trim removed 2 bases at V and 2 bases at J, leaving 2 bases unmatched. The CDR3 region is CASSLAGRAYEQYF. CDR3 in DNA: TGTGCCAGCAGTTTAGCCGGGAGGGCCTACGAGCAGTACTTC.

The V call is TRBV11-2, the J call TRBJ2-7; D possibly corresponds to TRBD1 (5 bases). The CDR3 length is 14 residues. Germline lookup yields CDR1 SGHAT and CDR2 FQNNGV. The ends were cut back, 2 bases at V and 4 bases at J, with 12 bases in the middle. The CDR3 is CASSLYRRPYEQYF. CDR3 in DNA: TGTGCCAGCAGCTTATACAGGCGACCTTACGAGCAGTACTTC.

The CDR3 sequence: CASSFYGISGRADEQYF. The CDR3 coding sequence is TGTGCCAGCAGCTTTTATGGGATTAGCGGGAGGGCCGACGAGCAGTACTTC. The chain is built from TRBV7-8 and TRBJ2-7, with 11 bases identical to TRBD2. The CDR3 runs to 17 residues. Germline loops: CDR1 SGHVS, CDR2 FQNEAQ. V trimming: 3 bases; J trimming: 5 bases; junction bases outside the gene matches: 12.

The rearrangement links TRBV5-1 to TRBJ1-1, with 9 positions matching TRBD1. The CDR3 is 13 residues long. In germline, CDR1 is SGHRS, CDR2 YFSETQ. J was trimmed by 8 bases and V by 2 bases; bases with no gene match: 4. DNA of the CDR3: TGCGCCAGCAGCTTCTCCGGGACAGGGGAAGCTTTCTTT. This codes for CASSFSGTGEAFF.

This clone appeared once. This rearrangement joins TRBV19 to TRBJ1-2, with D unclear. Trimming stripped 5 bases from V and 4 bases from J, with 11 bases between. The CDR3 totals 13 residues. Germline values: CDR1 LNHDA, CDR2 SQIVND (reference sequence). The CDR3 nucleotides are TGTGCCAGTAGTGGCCCCGTGGGCTATGGCTACACCTTC. Its translation is CASSGPVGYGYTF.

This clone was counted once. This rearrangement joins TRBV7-2 to TRBJ2-1, with 8 bases that match TRBD1. Trimming removed 6 bases from V and 6 bases from J; junction bases left unmatched: 7. Germline loops: CDR1 SGHTA, CDR2 FQGNSA. The CDR3 totals 14 residues. The CDR3 nucleotides are TGTGCCAGCAGATTCGGGACAGGTATCAATGAGCAGTTCTTC. This gives the protein CASRFGTGINEQFF.

This sequence joins TRBV7-9 and TRBJ2-7; D is undetermined. This CDR3 is 12 amino acids long. Germline V gene data show CDR1 as SEHNR and CDR2 as FQNEAQ (reference sequence). Trimming took 5 bases from V and 0 from J, leaving 5 bases between them. The CDR3 sequence is CASSPSSYEQYF. The CDR3 bases are TGTGCCAGCAGCCCAAGCTCCTACGAGCAGTACTTC.

The rearrangement joins TRBV15 to TRBJ1-1, with D hard to call. Trimming took off 6 bases at V and 1 base at J, with 21 bases between the two ends. The germline V gene has CDR1 LNHNV and CDR2 YYDKDF (reference sequence). The CDR3 has 17 residues. The CDR3 sequence: CATSPLWTDTWNTEAFF. As DNA, the CDR3 is TGTGCCACCAGTCCCCTATGGACCGACACCTGGAACACTGAAGCTTTCTTT.

The chain carries TRBV4-2 and TRBJ2-1; D tentatively reads TRBD1 or TRBD2 (5 bases each). The CDR3 sequence is 15 residues long. Trimming left V 1 base short and J 6 bases short, with 13 bases between. Germline V lookup: CDR1 LGHNA, CDR2 YNFKEQ. CDR3 DNA: TGTGCCAGCAGCCAAGCGTCGGGGACCCCCAATGAGCAGTTCTTC. Amino acids: CASSQASGTPNEQFF.

This CDR3 is CASSLSDSLYEQYF. CDR3 coding DNA: TGTGCCAGCAGTTTATCGGACAGCCTCTACGAGCAGTACTTC. This chain uses TRBV27 with TRBJ2-7; possible D gene TRBD1, 6 bases. Trimming pared 0 bases from V and 3 bases from J, leaving 9 bases between. Germline CDR1 and CDR2: MNHEY and SMNVEV (reference sequence). The length of the CDR3 is 14 residues.

Only a few counts were recorded for this clone. V and J are TRBV28 and TRBJ1-2; 11 bases match TRBD1. This CDR3 is built from 15 residues. V was pared by 6 bases and J by 1 base, with 4 bases of the junction left unmatched. The germline V gene has CDR1 MDHEN and CDR2 SYDVKM. Here the CDR3 DNA reads TGTGCCAGCAGGTCCGGGACAGGGGGTAACTATGGCTACACCTTC. Its translation: CASRSGTGGNYGYTF.

The chain carries TRBV7-2 and TRBJ2-7, with D unclear. V was cut by 5 bases and J by 7 bases, with 12 bases left in between. Germline lookup yields CDR1 SGHTA and CDR2 FQGNSA. This CDR3 comprises 12 residues. The CDR3 nucleotides are TGTGCCAGCAGCCTCCTCTTAGGGGAGCAGTACTTC. Translated: CASSLLLGEQYF.

This sequence joins TRBV4-1 and TRBJ2-7; D is uncertain. Trimming removed 0 bases from V and 1 base from J, with 10 bases in between. CDR3 length equals 15 residues. Germline V gene data show CDR1 as MGHRA and CDR2 as YSYEKL. CDR3 DNA: TGCGCCAGCAGCCAAGATCCGGCCAGTTCCTACGAGCAGTACTTC. Protein: CASSQDPASSYEQYF.

The table lists this clone with a few counts. This chain uses TRBV27 with TRBJ1-2; D is perhaps TRBD1 (5 bases). The CDR3 has 16 amino acids. The V and J ends lost 3 bases and 0 bases respectively, with 14 bases between them. Germline V gene data show CDR1 as MNHEY and CDR2 as SMNVEV (reference sequence). The chain's CDR3 is CASSFGGFSANYGYTF. CDR3 DNA: TGTGCCAGCAGTTTCGGGGGGTTTTCAGCTAACTATGGCTACACCTTC.

J is TRBJ1-3 and V is TRBV30; D not certain. V lost 0 bases and J lost 5, with 8 bases in between. The CDR3 sequence is 13 residues long. Germline CDR1 reads GTSNPN; CDR2 reads SVGIG (reference sequence). The CDR3 region is CAWSVPPRNTIYF. CDR3 nucleotides: TGTGCCTGGAGTGTCCCCCCCAGAAACACCATATATTTT.

The genes are TRBV6-6 and TRBJ1-1; TRBD1 matches 8 bases. The J segment lost 6 bases and the V segment lost 2 bases, leaving 2 bases of the junction unmatched. The CDR3 loop spans 13 amino acids. Germline CDR1 reads MNHNY; CDR2 reads SVGAGI (reference sequence). CDR3 in amino acids: CASSYGQGAEAFF. The CDR3 region has the DNA TGTGCCAGCAGTTACGGACAGGGCGCTGAAGCTTTCTTT.

The chain joins TRBV18 to TRBJ2-3, with D possibly matching TRBD2 (6 bases). Trimming took off 3 bases at V and 3 bases at J, with 7 bases between the two ends. CDR3 length equals 13 residues. Germline lookup yields CDR1 KGHSH and CDR2 LQKENI. In DNA, the CDR3 is TGTGCCAGCTCACCGGAGGGAACAGATACGCAGTATTTT. Translated, it gives CASSPEGTDTQYF.